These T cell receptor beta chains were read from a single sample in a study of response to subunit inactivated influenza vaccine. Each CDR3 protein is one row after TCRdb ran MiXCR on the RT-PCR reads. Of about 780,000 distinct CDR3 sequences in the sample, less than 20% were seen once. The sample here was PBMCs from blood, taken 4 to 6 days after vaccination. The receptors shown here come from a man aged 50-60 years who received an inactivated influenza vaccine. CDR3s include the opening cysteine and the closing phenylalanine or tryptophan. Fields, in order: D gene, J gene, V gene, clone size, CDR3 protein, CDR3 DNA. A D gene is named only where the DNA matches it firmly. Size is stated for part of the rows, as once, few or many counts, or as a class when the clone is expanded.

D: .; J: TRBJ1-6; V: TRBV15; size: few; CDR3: CATSRDRPGVGSPLHF; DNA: TGTGCCACCAGCAGAGATCGTCCCGGTGTGGGTTCACCCCTCCACTTT
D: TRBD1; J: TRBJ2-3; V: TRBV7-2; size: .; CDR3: CASSQRQGRTDTQYF; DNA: TGTGCCAGCAGCCAACGACAGGGTAGAACAGATACGCAGTATTTT
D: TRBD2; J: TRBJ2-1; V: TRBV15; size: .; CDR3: CATSRDRAAGYNEQFF; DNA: TGTGCCACCAGCAGAGATCGGGCAGCGGGGTACAATGAGCAGTTCTTC
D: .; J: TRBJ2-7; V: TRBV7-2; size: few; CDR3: CASSLVDKHYEQYF; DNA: TGTGCCAGCAGCTTAGTTGACAAACACTACGAGCAGTACTTC
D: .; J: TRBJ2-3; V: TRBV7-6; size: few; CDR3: CASSFEWGASTDTQYF; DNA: TGTGCCAGCAGCTTCGAGTGGGGCGCTAGCACAGATACGCAGTATTTT
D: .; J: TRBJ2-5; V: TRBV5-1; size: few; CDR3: CASSLGRSKTQYF; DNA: TGCGCCAGCAGCTTGGGACGGAGCAAGACCCAGTACTTC
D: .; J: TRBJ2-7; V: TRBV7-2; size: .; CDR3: CAPLQWGRYEQYF; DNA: TGTGCCCCCCTCCAATGGGGAAGGTACGAGCAGTACTTC
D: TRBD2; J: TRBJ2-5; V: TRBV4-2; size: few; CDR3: CASSHRAGELETQYF; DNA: TGTGCCAGCAGCCACCGAGCGGGAGAACTAGAGACCCAGTACTTC
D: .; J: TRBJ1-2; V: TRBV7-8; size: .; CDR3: CASSLAKGVGGYTF; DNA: TGTGCCAGCAGCTTAGCGAAAGGGGTTGGTGGCTACACCTTC
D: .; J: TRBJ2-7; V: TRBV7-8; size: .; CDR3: CASSGGGLAGNSYEQYF; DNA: TGTGCCAGCAGCGGGGGAGGTCTCGCAGGGAACTCCTACGAGCAGTACTTC
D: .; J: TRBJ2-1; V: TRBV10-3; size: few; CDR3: CAIKGLGNRTYNEQFF; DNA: TGTGCCATCAAGGGTCTAGGCAATCGAACCTACAATGAGCAGTTCTTC
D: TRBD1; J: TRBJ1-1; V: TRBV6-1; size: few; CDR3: CASTHAYRGPDPNTEAFF; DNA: TGTGCCAGCACCCACGCGTACAGGGGGCCCGACCCGAACACTGAAGCTTTCTTT
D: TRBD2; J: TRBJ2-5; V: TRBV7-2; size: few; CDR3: CASTVAGHQETQYF; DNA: TGTGCCAGCACTGTAGCGGGGCACCAAGAGACCCAGTACTTC
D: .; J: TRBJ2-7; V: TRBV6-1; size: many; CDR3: CASTSGGEYEQYF; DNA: TGTGCCAGCACCTCCGGAGGAGAGTACGAGCAGTACTTC
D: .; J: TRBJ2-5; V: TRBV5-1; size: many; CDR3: CASSLAGQQETQYF; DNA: TGCGCCAGCAGCTTGGCCGGACAGCAAGAGACCCAGTACTTC
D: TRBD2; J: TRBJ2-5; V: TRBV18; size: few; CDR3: CASSPWQGGETQYF; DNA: TGTGCCAGCTCACCATGGCAGGGAGGGGAGACCCAGTACTTC
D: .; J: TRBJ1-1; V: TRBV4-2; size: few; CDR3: CASSQDRRTEAFF; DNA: TGTGCCAGCAGCCAAGACAGGCGCACTGAAGCTTTCTTT
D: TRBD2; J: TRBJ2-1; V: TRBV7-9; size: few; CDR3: CASSLAARSGEQFF; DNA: TGTGCCAGCAGCCTAGCGGCACGCTCGGGTGAGCAGTTCTTC
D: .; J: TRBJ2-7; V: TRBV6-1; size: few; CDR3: CASSEWQGNEQYF; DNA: TGTGCCAGCAGTGAATGGCAGGGGAACGAGCAGTACTTC
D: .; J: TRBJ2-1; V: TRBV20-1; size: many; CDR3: CSASRGSTAMEQFF; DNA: TGCAGTGCTAGTAGAGGGTCCACCGCAATGGAGCAGTTCTTC
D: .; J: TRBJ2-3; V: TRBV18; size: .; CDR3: CASSPAAVTDTQYF; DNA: TGTGCCAGCTCACCCGCGGCGGTAACTGATACGCAGTATTTT
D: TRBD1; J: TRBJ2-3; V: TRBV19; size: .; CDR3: CATKGQGRATDTQYF; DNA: TGTGCCACGAAAGGACAGGGCCGAGCCACAGATACGCAGTATTTT
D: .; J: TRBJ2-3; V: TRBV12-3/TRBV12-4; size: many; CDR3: CASSLGHPSTDTQYF; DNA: TGTGCCAGCAGTTTGGGGCACCCTAGCACAGATACGCAGTATTTT
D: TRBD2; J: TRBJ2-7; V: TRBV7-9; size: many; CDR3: CASSFGLTSGTYEQYF; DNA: TGTGCCAGCAGCTTTGGTTTAACTAGCGGGACATACGAGCAGTACTTC
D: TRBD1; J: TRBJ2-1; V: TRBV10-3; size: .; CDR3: CAISGTVYNEQFF; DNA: TGTGCCATCAGCGGGACAGTCTACAATGAGCAGTTCTTC
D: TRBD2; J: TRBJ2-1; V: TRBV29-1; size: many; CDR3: CSVEYSGRAYNEQFF; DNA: TGCAGCGTCGAGTACAGCGGGAGGGCCTACAATGAGCAGTTCTTC
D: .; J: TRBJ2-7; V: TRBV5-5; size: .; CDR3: CASSPEPPGLEQYF; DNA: TGTGCCAGCAGCCCTGAGCCTCCGGGTCTCGAGCAGTACTTC
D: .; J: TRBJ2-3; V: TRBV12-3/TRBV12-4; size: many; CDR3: CASSHYAGGGSTDTQYF; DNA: TGTGCCAGCAGTCACTACGCGGGTGGGGGGAGCACAGATACGCAGTATTTT
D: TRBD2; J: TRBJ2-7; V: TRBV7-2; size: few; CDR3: CASSHQSGRAIDEQYF; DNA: TGTGCCAGCAGCCATCAAAGCGGGAGGGCAATCGACGAGCAGTACTTC
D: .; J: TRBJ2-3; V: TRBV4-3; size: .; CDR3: CASSQDEATDTQYF; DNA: TGCGCCAGCAGCCAAGATGAAGCGACAGATACGCAGTATTTT
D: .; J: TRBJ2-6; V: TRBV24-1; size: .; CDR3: CATSEGPGAGANVLTF; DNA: TGTGCCACCAGTGAAGGCCCGGGAGCTGGGGCCAACGTCCTGACTTTC
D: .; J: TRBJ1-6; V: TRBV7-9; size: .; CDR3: CASEGGTYNSPLHF; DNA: TGTGCCAGCGAGGGAGGGACCTATAATTCACCCCTCCACTTT
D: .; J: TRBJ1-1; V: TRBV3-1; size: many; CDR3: CASSQGQSRAFF; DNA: TGTGCCAGCAGCCAAGGACAGAGTAGGGCTTTCTTT
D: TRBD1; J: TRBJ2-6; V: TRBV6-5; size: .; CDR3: CASSFYGTGSSGANVLTF; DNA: TGTGCCAGCAGTTTCTACGGGACAGGTTCCTCTGGGGCCAACGTCCTGACTTTC
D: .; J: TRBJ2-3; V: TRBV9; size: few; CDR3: CASSVEGLTDTQYF; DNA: TGTGCCAGCAGCGTAGAGGGGCTTACAGATACGCAGTATTTT
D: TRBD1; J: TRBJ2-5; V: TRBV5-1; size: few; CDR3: CASSSGGQGGQETQYF; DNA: TGCGCCAGCAGCTCTGGGGGACAGGGTGGTCAAGAGACCCAGTACTTC
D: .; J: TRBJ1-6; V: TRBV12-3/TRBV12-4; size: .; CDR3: CASSQGTLDPPLHF; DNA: TGTGCCAGCAGTCAAGGGACACTAGACCCACCCCTCCACTTT
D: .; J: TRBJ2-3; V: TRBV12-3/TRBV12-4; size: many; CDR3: CASRYSSGGTDTQYF; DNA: TGTGCCAGCAGGTACAGCTCGGGGGGCACAGATACGCAGTATTTT
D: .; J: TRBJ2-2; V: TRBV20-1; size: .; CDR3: CSASRRLENTGELFF; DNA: TGCAGTGCTAGTCGTAGACTGGAGAACACCGGGGAGCTGTTTTTT
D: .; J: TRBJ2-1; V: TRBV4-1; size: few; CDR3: CASSQVTTYNEQFF; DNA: TGCGCCAGCAGCCAGGTGACCACCTACAATGAGCAGTTCTTC
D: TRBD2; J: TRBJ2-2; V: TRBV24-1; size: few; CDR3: CATSDPMDYRGGTGELFF; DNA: TGTGCCACCAGTGATCCGATGGACTACCGGGGGGGCACCGGGGAGCTGTTTTTT
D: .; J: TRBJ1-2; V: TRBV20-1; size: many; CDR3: CSAPTNYGYTF; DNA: TGCAGTGCTCCAACTAACTATGGCTACACCTTC
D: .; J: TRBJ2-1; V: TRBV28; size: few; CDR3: CASRVAYEQFF; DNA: TGTGCCAGCAGGGTTGCATATGAGCAGTTCTTC
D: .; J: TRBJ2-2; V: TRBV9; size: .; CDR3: CASSVDGGELFF; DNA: TGTGCCAGCAGCGTAGACGGCGGGGAGCTGTTTTTT
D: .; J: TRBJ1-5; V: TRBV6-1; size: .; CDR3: CASGPRENQPQHF; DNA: TGTGCCAGCGGGCCAAGGGAAAATCAGCCCCAGCATTTT
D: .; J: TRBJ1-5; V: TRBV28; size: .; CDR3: CASHRRGVVDQPQHF; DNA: TGTGCCAGCCACCGGCGGGGGGTAGTCGACCAGCCCCAGCATTTT
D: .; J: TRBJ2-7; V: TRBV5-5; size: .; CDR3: CASSLGWGVPSYEQYF; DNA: TGTGCCAGCAGCTTGGGTTGGGGGGTTCCCTCCTACGAGCAGTACTTC
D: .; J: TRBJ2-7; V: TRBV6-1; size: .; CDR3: CASSTRPHSYEQYF; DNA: TGTGCCAGCAGTACGCGGCCTCATTCCTACGAGCAGTACTTC
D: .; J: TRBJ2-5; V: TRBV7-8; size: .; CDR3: CASSPDRLGETQYF; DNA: TGTGCCAGCAGCCCCGACAGGCTGGGGGAGACCCAGTACTTC
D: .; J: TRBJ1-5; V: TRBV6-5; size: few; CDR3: CASSSPQGMGNQPQHF; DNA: TGTGCCAGCAGTTCGCCACAGGGTATGGGCAATCAGCCCCAGCATTTT
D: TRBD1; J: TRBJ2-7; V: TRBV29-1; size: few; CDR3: CSVLLIDRGHEQYF; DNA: TGCAGCGTCCTCCTGATAGACAGGGGGCACGAGCAGTACTTC